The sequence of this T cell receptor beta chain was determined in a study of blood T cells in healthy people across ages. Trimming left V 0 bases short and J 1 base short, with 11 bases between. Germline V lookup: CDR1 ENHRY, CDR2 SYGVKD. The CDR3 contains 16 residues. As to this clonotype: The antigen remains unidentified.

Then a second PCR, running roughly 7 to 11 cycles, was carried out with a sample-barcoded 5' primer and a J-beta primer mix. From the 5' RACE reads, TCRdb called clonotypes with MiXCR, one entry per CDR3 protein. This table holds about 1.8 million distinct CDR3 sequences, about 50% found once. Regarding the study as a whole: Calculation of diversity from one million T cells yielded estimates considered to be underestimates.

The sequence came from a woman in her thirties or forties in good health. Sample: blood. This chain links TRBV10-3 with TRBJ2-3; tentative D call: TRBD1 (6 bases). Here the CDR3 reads CAISESRQVRTDTQYF. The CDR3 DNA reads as TGTGCCATCAGTGAGTCGAGACAGGTTCGCACAGATACGCAGTATTTT.